This T cell receptor beta chain was identified during a study of blood T cell repertoires in COVID-19. Germline V lookup: CDR1 MDHEN, CDR2 SYDVKM. V was clipped by 3 bases and J by 5 bases, with 7 bases between them. The CDR3 runs to 12 residues. Produced via immunoSEQ multiplex PCR; TCRdb's table is partial and in-frame only. The sample yields roughly 180,000 clones, around 83% seen once. The clonotype comes from an older woman with acute or convalescent COVID-19. Sequencing was carried out using peripheral blood. The genes are TRBV28 and TRBJ1-2; D remains unclear. The CDR3 region has the DNA TGTGCCAGCAGTTTGGCACAATATGGCTACACCTTC. Translation gives CASSLAQYGYTF.